A single sample gave rise to the 27 T cell receptor beta chains below, sequenced in a study of CD8 T cells in ankylosing spondylitis. Overall study results and limits: Apparently characteristic of ankylosing spondylitis blood was a TCR beta motif (roughly eight highly homologous variants).

Their specific antigens are unknown. Using its own MiXCR run on the 5' RACE reads, TCRdb lists one record per CDR3 protein. The sample records 650,000 to 800,000 distinct CDR3 sequences, over 15% being singletons. Sequencing was carried out using blood, either unsorted or a sorted T cell fraction (not recorded which). These receptors came from a male donor with ankylosing spondylitis.

This clonotype was counted only a few times. The chain joins TRBV6-1 to TRBJ2-7; 11 bases line up with TRBD1. V lost 6 bases, J lost 7 bases, and 11 bases stayed unmatched. The CDR3 is made up of 15 amino acids. Looked up from germline, CDR1 is MNHNS and CDR2 is SASEGT. CDR3 nucleotide sequence: TGTGCCAGCAGGCAGGACAGGGGGCCGGTTTGGGAGCAGTACTTC. This gives the protein CASRQDRGPVWEQYF.

This clonotype has a handful of counts. For the CDR3, the DNA is TGCGCCAGCAGCCAAGACGGGACAGGGGGCGTAGCTTTCTTT. Its translation is CASSQDGTGGVAFF. This rearrangement joins TRBV4-1 to TRBJ1-1; 12 bases are shared with TRBD1. Germline lookup yields CDR1 MGHRA and CDR2 YSYEKL. V lost 0 bases to trimming and J lost 10 bases; unmatched junction nucleotides: 3. The CDR3 has 14 residues.

The gene calls are TRBV7-2 and TRBJ2-5, with a possible D match to TRBD1 (5 bases). The CDR3 length is 14 residues. V was clipped by 2 bases and J by 5 bases, with 12 bases between them. CDR1 and CDR2 from the germline V gene are SGHTA and FQGNSA. For the CDR3, the DNA is TGTGCCAGCAGCTTAAGTAAGGGGCTGGAGACCCAGTACTTC. Its translation: CASSLSKGLETQYF.

This clonotype was seen a few times. This chain uses TRBV7-9 with TRBJ2-5; D gene unclear. CDR3 size: 15 residues. V was pared by 1 base and J by 1 base, with 10 bases between. Germline lookup yields CDR1 SEHNR and CDR2 FQNEAQ (reference sequence). CDR3 DNA: TGTGCCAGCAGCTTAGTTGGACGCGGCCAAGAGACCCAGTACTTC. It specifies CASSLVGRGQETQYF.

This clonotype was seen ten or more times. The chain uses TRBV20-1 and TRBJ1-3; a weak D match, TRBD1 (5 bases). The CDR3 has 14 amino acids. V lost 3 bases to trimming and J lost 0 bases, with 9 bases between them. Germline CDR1 reads DFQATT; CDR2 reads SNEGSKA (reference sequence). As DNA, the CDR3 is TGCAGTGCTAGTTCAGGACACTCTGGAAACACCATATATTTT. It encodes CSASSGHSGNTIYF.

This chain connects TRBV28 to TRBJ2-3, with D perhaps given as TRBD1 or TRBD2 (5 bases each). V was shortened by 5 bases and J by 11 bases, with 20 bases between the two germline ends. Looked up from germline, CDR1 is MDHEN and CDR2 is SYDVKM. This CDR3 is built from 14 residues. The CDR3 DNA follows: TGTGCCAGCAGTCCCCAACCCGAGGGACGTAGGCAGTATTTT. Protein product: CASSPQPEGRRQYF.

The J gene is TRBJ2-3, the V gene TRBV9; unclear D gene. From germline, CDR1 is SGDLS and CDR2 YYNGEE. The CDR3 runs to 15 residues. Trimming took 2 bases from V and 2 from J, leaving 12 bases between them. CDR3 loop: CASSVTGVYTDTQYF. The CDR3 bases are TGTGCCAGCAGCGTCACCGGTGTTTACACAGATACGCAGTATTTT.

In this sample, this clonotype turned up a few times. This sequence joins TRBV29-1 and TRBJ2-7; D remains ambiguous. The length of the CDR3 is 11 residues. The V gene's germline CDR1 is SQVTM and CDR2 ANQGSEA. The ends were cut back, 4 bases at V and 2 bases at J, with 6 bases in the middle. The CDR3 sequence is CSVVLTYEQYF. CDR3 sequence (DNA): TGCAGCGTTGTGTTAACCTACGAGCAGTACTTC.

This chain connects TRBV6-2 or TRBV6-3 to TRBJ2-1, with 10 bases that match TRBD2. The V and J ends lost 2 bases and 7 bases, in that order; junction bases with no gene match: 5. CDR1 is MNHEY and CDR2 is SVGEGT in the germline V gene. This CDR3 spans 15 amino acids. The CDR3 bases are TGTGCCAGCAGTTACGGAGCGGGAGGGAGTAATGAGCAGTTCTTC. Amino acids: CASSYGAGGSNEQFF.

This clonotype was found a few times. The chain joins TRBV7-2 to TRBJ1-1; D is perhaps TRBD1 (6 bases). The CDR3 contains 17 residues. Germline assignment: CDR1 SGHTA and CDR2 FQGNSA. Trimming removed 4 bases at V and 0 bases at J, with 18 bases between. Here the CDR3 DNA reads TGTGCCAGCAGCTCCCCTCTGGGGGGCGGCATGAACACTGAAGCTTTCTTT. This translates into CASSSPLGGGMNTEAFF. Variable domain in full (rest from reference TRBV7-2 and TRBJ1-1): GAGVSQSPSNKVTEKGKDVELRCDPISGHTALYWYRQSLGQGLEFLIYFQGNSAPDKSGLPSDRFSAERTGGSVSTLTIQRTQQEDSAVYLCASSSPLGGGMNTEAFFGQGTRLTVV.

This clonotype was detected a few times. The rearrangement links TRBV9 to TRBJ2-3; D tentatively fits TRBD1 or TRBD2 (6 bases each). V gave up 1 base and J gave up 3 bases, with 12 bases separating them. The CDR3 spans 15 residues. CDR1 and CDR2 from the germline V gene are SGDLS and YYNGEE. Written as DNA, the CDR3 is TGTGCCAGCAGCGTACAGGGGAGGAAAACAGATACGCAGTATTTT. It is translated as CASSVQGRKTDTQYF.

The chain couples TRBV20-1 to TRBJ1-5; D unresolved. The V end lost 6 bases, the J end lost 3 bases, and 21 bases lay between the germline ends. CDR1 is DFQATT and CDR2 is SNEGSKA in the germline V gene (reference sequence). CDR3 size: 16 residues. Here the CDR3 DNA reads TGCAGTGCCGACACGGGTTCGACAAAATCCAATCAGCCCCAGCATTTT. This codes for CSADTGSTKSNQPQHF.

The rearrangement links TRBV6-5 to TRBJ1-1; D unclear. V shed 4 bases and J shed 1 base, with 16 bases lying between them. The V gene's germline CDR1 is MNHEY and CDR2 SVGAGI. This CDR3 is built from 16 residues. CDR3 sequence reads: CASSFFRIPANTEAFF. CDR3 in DNA: TGTGCCAGCAGTTTTTTTCGCATTCCCGCGAACACTGAAGCTTTCTTT.

The V call is TRBV15, the J call TRBJ2-1, with 7 positions matching TRBD1. J lost 6 bases, V lost 4 bases, and 3 bases had no gene match. This CDR3 comprises 13 residues. Germline lookup yields CDR1 LNHNV and CDR2 YYDKDF (reference sequence). CDR3: CATSMTGPNEQFF. CDR3 coding DNA: TGTGCCACCAGCATGACAGGGCCCAATGAGCAGTTCTTC.

The rearrangement uses TRBV12-3 or TRBV12-4 and TRBJ1-2, with a weak D call TRBD1 (6 bases). V lost 6 bases and J 5 bases, leaving 16 bases between the germline ends. The CDR3 spans 14 residues. In nucleotides, the CDR3 is TGTGCCAGCAGGCCGTCCGGGGGCAGTTATGGCTACACCTTC. Its translation is CASRPSGGSYGYTF.

This clonotype was found a few times. The V and J genes are TRBV4-3 and TRBJ2-4, with D tentatively TRBD1 (5 bases). CDR1 and CDR2 (germline): LGHNA, YSLEER. CDR3 size: 15 residues. V was clipped by 0 bases and J by 6 bases, with 12 bases between them. The CDR3 protein is CASSQDGQGGNIQYF. The CDR3 nucleotides are TGCGCCAGCAGCCAAGATGGGCAGGGTGGAAACATTCAGTACTTC.

A few counts support this clonotype. V and J are TRBV20-1 and TRBJ2-1, with 8 bases identical to TRBD1. V lost 6 bases, J lost 7 bases, and 14 bases stayed unmatched. CDR1 is DFQATT and CDR2 is SNEGSKA in the germline V gene (reference sequence). The CDR3 is 15 amino acids. The CDR3 sequence: CSAKKTGVAGNEQFF. The CDR3 region has the DNA TGCAGTGCAAAGAAGACAGGGGTGGCGGGAAATGAGCAGTTCTTC.

V gene TRBV7-4 combines with J gene TRBJ1-1; unclear D gene. The V end lost 5 bases, the J end lost 2 bases, and 15 bases lay between the germline ends. The germline gives CDR1 SGHVT, CDR2 SQSDAQ. The CDR3 extends over 15 amino acids. CDR3 bases: TGTGCCAGCAGCCAAAGCTTATACCTAAACACTGAAGCTTTCTTT. Translated: CASSQSLYLNTEAFF.

DNA for the CDR3: TGTGCCAGTAGTATTAACAGGGACTACGAGCAGTACTTC. It encodes CASSINRDYEQYF. The chain recombines TRBV19 with TRBJ2-7, with TRBD1 as a possible D gene (6 bases). Per the germline V gene, CDR1 is LNHDA and CDR2 is SQIVND (reference sequence). The CDR3 loop spans 13 amino acids. Trimming shortened V by 3 bases and J by 3 bases, and 9 bases separated the two germline ends. The variable domain in full, with the rest retrieved from reference TRBV19 and TRBJ2-7, is DGGITQSPKYLFRKEGQNVTLSCEQNLNHDAMYWYRQDPGQGLRLIYYSQIVNDFQKGDIAEGYSVSREKKESFPLTVTSAQKNPTAFYLCASSINRDYEQYFGPGTRLTVT.

V and J are TRBV10-2 and TRBJ1-5; no clear D. The V end was cut by 3 bases, the J end by 0 bases, with 6 bases between. In germline, CDR1 is WSHSY, CDR2 SAAADI. This CDR3 has 14 residues. The CDR3 region is CASSDPGSNQPQHF. CDR3 nucleotides: TGCGCCAGCAGTGACCCAGGTAGCAATCAGCCCCAGCATTTT.

This clonotype occurred a few times. The chain combines TRBV7-2 with TRBJ2-5; D call uncertain. Per germline, CDR1 SGHTA and CDR2 FQGNSA. Trimming took 5 bases from V and 7 from J, leaving 11 bases between them. The CDR3 is 12 amino acids. The CDR3 coding sequence is TGTGCCAGCAGCCAGACCCCGGGGACCCAGTACTTC. This encodes CASSQTPGTQYF.

The rearrangement joins TRBV7-2 to TRBJ2-7; D is unresolved. The V gene's germline CDR1 is SGHTA and CDR2 FQGNSA. CDR3 length equals 14 residues. The V end lost 5 bases, the J end lost 5 bases, and 16 bases lay between the germline ends. The CDR3 nucleotides read TGTGCCAGCAGCCCCCTGGATCCGTCCCACGAGCAGTACTTC. Its translation: CASSPLDPSHEQYF.

The chain recombines TRBV29-1 with TRBJ2-7; 8 positions match TRBD2. Germline V CDR1 and CDR2: SQVTM, ANQGSEA. With 8 bases clipped from V and 7 bases from J, the junction kept 7 bases outside the gene matches. The CDR3 totals 11 residues. The CDR3 reads CSSRASGEQYF. CDR3 DNA sequence: TGCAGCTCCCGGGCTAGCGGGGAGCAGTACTTC.

The chain uses TRBV25-1 and TRBJ1-1; D unresolved. The CDR3 is made up of 15 amino acids. V shed 2 bases and J shed 5 bases, with 15 bases lying between them. Germline assignment: CDR1 MGHDK and CDR2 SYGVNS. The CDR3 DNA reads TGTGCCAGCAGTGAACTGGGTCCAGAGGAAACTGAAGCTTTCTTT. It encodes CASSELGPEETEAFF. Full variable domain (rest looked up from reference TRBV25-1 and TRBJ1-1): EADIYQTPRYLVIGTGKKITLECSQTMGHDKMYWYQQDPGMELHLIHYSYGVNSTEKGDLSSESTVSRIRTEHFPLTLESARPSHTSQYLCASSELGPEETEAFFGQGTRLTVV.

This chain uses TRBV12-3 or TRBV12-4 with TRBJ1-6, with D perhaps TRBD1 (5 bases). This CDR3 region has 14 residues. V was shortened by 6 bases and J by 5 bases, with 11 bases between the two germline ends. CDR3 sequence: CASRAGGNNSPLHF. The CDR3 nucleotides are TGTGCCAGCAGAGCGGGGGGAAATAATTCACCCCTCCACTTT.

The chain employs TRBV20-1 and TRBJ2-5; tentatively, D is TRBD1 (6 bases). The germline CDR1 and CDR2 sequences are DFQATT and SNEGSKA (reference sequence). This CDR3 contains 9 residues. The CDR3 protein is CSVGGTQYF. In DNA form, the CDR3 reads TGCAGCGTAGGGGGGACCCAGTACTTC.

The chain has TRBV25-1 and TRBJ2-5, with D unresolved. The CDR3 runs to 15 residues. With 5 bases removed from V and 0 bases from J, the gap between germline ends came to 13 bases. Germline lookup yields CDR1 MGHDK and CDR2 SYGVNS. The CDR3 sequence: CASSLSTLYQETQYF. The CDR3 bases are TGTGCCAGCAGTCTGAGCACTCTGTACCAAGAGACCCAGTACTTC.